These 30 T cell receptor beta chains were all obtained from the same sample, sequenced in a study of vaccination and CD4 T cells after COVID-19 (dated 2022 in TCRdb). These receptors have no known antigen. Libraries came from PCR. Sequencer: Illumina iSeq 100. TCR sequencing of DNA from cultured CD4+ T cells used the Oncomine TCR Beta short-read assay at the Johns Hopkins FTIC core. The public reads were quality trimmed at Q25 with fastp and then assembled into clones with MiXCR by TCRdb, keeping productive beta chains. Records with the same CDR3 protein are collapsed into one entry carrying the most frequent genes and DNA. The sample table lists 15,000 to 20,000 distinct CDR3 sequences, roughly 50% of them with a count of one. Approximately 8.7% of the sample rests with the top ten. The treatment or condition label here, explained by the study, means: approximately nine-day PBMC culture with coronavirus spike peptide pools or control peptides (ViraFEST assay).

The sequenced material came from CD4+ T cells from blood, cultured in vitro. The origin of the receptors is a human donor who had recovered from COVID-19.

The chain has TRBV21-1 and TRBJ2-7. TRBV21-1 is tagged as a pseudogene. This CDR3 has 13 amino acids. CDR3 in amino acids: CASSKASRYEQYF. The CDR3 region has the DNA TGTGCCAGCAGCAAAGCGAGTAGGTACGAGCAGTACTTC.

The chain has TRBV6-2 or TRBV6-3 and TRBJ1-5; TRBD1 matches 8 bases. Unmatched junction bases numbered 13, after V lost 6 bases and J lost 0 bases. CDR1 is MNHEY, CDR2 SVGEGT, per germline. This CDR3 has 18 amino acids. The CDR3 spells CASSWAGTGKNSNQPQHF. CDR3 nucleotide sequence: TGTGCCAGCAGCTGGGCCGGGACAGGAAAAAATAGCAATCAGCCCCAGCATTTT.

This rearrangement joins TRBV11-2 to TRBJ1-2; tentative D call: TRBD1 (5 bases). CDR1 is SGHAT and CDR2 is FQNNGV in the germline V gene. Trimming stripped 5 bases from V and 4 bases from J, with 17 bases between. The CDR3 is made up of 15 amino acids. CDR3: CASSPQTGESYGYTF. The CDR3 nucleotides are TGTGCCAGCAGCCCGCAAACGGGGGAGAGCTATGGCTACACCTTC.

V and J are TRBV5-5 and TRBJ1-5; 7 bases map to TRBD1. Trimming removed 4 bases from V and 0 bases from J; junction bases left unmatched: 7. The germline CDR1 and CDR2 sequences are SGHKS and YYEKEE (reference sequence). This CDR3 contains 16 residues. The CDR3 sequence: CASSRGQKYSNQPQHF. The CDR3 DNA reads TGTGCCAGCAGCCGGGGACAGAAGTATAGCAATCAGCCCCAGCATTTT.

A word on this clonotype: Sequence at one end of the junction differs from germline and may be a read error. V usage is TRBV7-2 and J usage is TRBJ2-2, with 8 bases identical to TRBD1. The CDR3 contains 17 residues. Germline V gives CDR1 SGHTA, CDR2 FQGNSA. CDR3 loop: CDSSLVAGGAGRGELFF. The DNA for the CDR3 is TGTGACAGCAGCTTAGTAGCAGGGGGCGCAGGACGAGGGGAGCTGTTTTTT.

This clonotype was counted a single time. V gene TRBV25-1 combines with J gene TRBJ2-5, with 10 bases lining up with TRBD2. The CDR3 has 16 residues. Germline V gene lookup returns CDR1 MGHDK and CDR2 SYGVNS. The trim removed 6 bases at V and 4 bases at J, leaving 11 bases unmatched. CDR3 coding DNA: TGTGCCAGCAGGCGCGGTCTAGCGGGAGAATTAGAGACCCAGTACTTC. Its protein is CASRRGLAGELETQYF.

This clonotype turned up a few times. The chain combines TRBV7-2 with TRBJ2-7, with D perhaps TRBD1 or TRBD2 (7 bases each). Looked up from germline, CDR1 is SGHTA and CDR2 is FQGNSA. CDR3 length equals 15 residues. V lost 6 bases and J lost 1, with 16 bases in between. The CDR3 DNA follows: TGTGCCAGCAGTTCCCAGGGGGGGCAATCCTACGAGCAGTACTTC. Its protein is CASSSQGGQSYEQYF. The variable domain in full, with the rest retrieved from reference TRBV7-2 and TRBJ2-7, is GAGVSQSPSNKVTEKGKDVELRCDPISGHTALYWYRQSLGQGLEFLIYFQGNSAPDKSGLPSDRFSAERTGGSVSTLTIQRTQQEDSAVYLCASSSQGGQSYEQYFGPGTRLTVT.

The chain has TRBV27 and TRBJ1-2, with D tentatively TRBD1 (5 bases). V lost 2 bases and J lost 4, with 14 bases in between. Germline V gives CDR1 MNHEY, CDR2 SMNVEV (reference sequence). The CDR3 runs 15 residues. The CDR3 DNA follows: TGTGCCAGCAGTTTAAGGGGACGGGGAGGCTATGGCTACACCTTC. The encoded protein is CASSLRGRGGYGYTF.

This clonotype appeared a few times. The chain uses TRBV7-9 and TRBJ1-2; no clear D gene. CDR3 length: 14 amino acids. V was trimmed by 3 bases and J by 9 bases, leaving 17 bases between them. The germline V gene encodes CDR1 SEHNR and CDR2 FQNEAQ (reference sequence). CDR3 DNA: TGTGCCAGCAGCTTTGGTGACCAGCGAAGCAGCTACACCTTC. It codes for CASSFGDQRSSYTF.

This sequence joins TRBV11-3 and TRBJ2-1; weak D call: TRBD2 (6 bases). CDR1 SGHNT and CDR2 YENEEA come from the germline V gene. CDR3 size: 14 residues. Trimming took off 4 bases at V and 2 bases at J, with 9 bases between the two ends. CDR3 nucleotides: TGTGCCAGCAGCTCGGGACTCGCCTACAATGAGCAGTTCTTC. This codes for CASSSGLAYNEQFF.

Only a few counts were recorded for this clonotype. The chain joins TRBV20-1 to TRBJ1-2; the D is unclear. Per germline, CDR1 DFQATT and CDR2 SNEGSKA (reference sequence). Trimming cost V 3 bases and J 0 bases, with 8 bases left between them. CDR3 length: 13 amino acids. The CDR3 is CSASQGTNYGYTF. CDR3 in DNA: TGCAGTGCTAGTCAAGGGACTAACTATGGCTACACCTTC.

The chain employs TRBV30 and TRBJ1-2, with D possibly being TRBD1 (5 bases). In germline, CDR1 is GTSNPN, CDR2 SVGIG (reference sequence). Between the trimmed V and J ends, which lost 0 bases and 5 bases, there was a span of 7 bases. This CDR3 contains 12 residues. In nucleotides, the CDR3 is TGTGCCTGGAGTGTACAGGTTTATGGCTACACCTTC. The encoded protein is CAWSVQVYGYTF.

The chain links TRBV7-3 to TRBJ2-2, with a possible D match to TRBD2 (5 bases). Germline V gene data show CDR1 as SGHTA and CDR2 as FQGTGA. V shed 2 bases and J shed 1 base, with 5 bases lying between them. The CDR3 contains 14 residues. The CDR3 DNA reads as TGTGCCAGCAGCTTAGGACTGAACACCGGGGAGCTGTTTTTT. It translates to CASSLGLNTGELFF.

This clonotype is a singleton in its sample. The V and J genes are TRBV18 and TRBJ1-2; the D gene is possibly TRBD1 (6 bases). V shed 6 bases and J shed 5 bases, with 19 bases lying between them. The CDR3 has 15 amino acids. Germline CDR1 and CDR2: KGHSH and LQKENI. For the CDR3, the DNA is TGTGCCAGCTCCCCCCTTGAGGGGGAGTGGTATGGCTACACCTTC. Residues: CASSPLEGEWYGYTF. The entire variable domain, with the rest obtained from reference TRBV18 and TRBJ1-2, is as follows: NAGVMQNPRHLVRRRGQEARLRCSPMKGHSHVYWYRQLPEEGLKFMVYLQKENIIDESGMPKERFSAEFPKEGPSILRIQQVVRGDSAAYFCASSPLEGEWYGYTFGSGTRLTVV.

This sequence joins TRBV29-1 and TRBJ2-7; D assignment may be TRBD1 or TRBD2 (6 bases each). The CDR3 is 13 amino acids. Germline CDR1 is SQVTM and CDR2 is ANQGSEA. Trimming shortened V by 7 bases and J by 3 bases, and 16 bases separated the two germline ends. The CDR3 nucleotides are TGCAGCGCGGAGGGGGAGACGGGCTACGAGCAGTACTTC. Translated, it gives CSAEGETGYEQYF.

The genes are TRBV27 and TRBJ1-5, with 7 bases matching TRBD1. CDR1 and CDR2 from the germline V gene are MNHEY and SMNVEV (reference sequence). This CDR3 region has 15 residues. The V gene end was trimmed by 3 bases and the J gene end by 5 bases; junction bases not matched to a gene: 7. The CDR3 coding sequence is TGTGCCAGCAGTTTGGGTGGACAGGATTATCAGCCCCAGCATTTT. It codes for CASSLGGQDYQPQHF.

The gene calls are TRBV19 and TRBJ1-6; 7 nucleotides line up with TRBD1. Germline-derived CDR1 and CDR2 are LNHDA and SQIVND (reference sequence). The CDR3 loop spans 16 amino acids. Trimming took 3 bases from V and 2 from J; bases not matched to a gene: 4. CDR3 residues: CASSMTGITYNSPLHF. In nucleotides, the CDR3 is TGTGCCAGTAGTATGACAGGGATCACCTATAATTCACCCCTCCACTTT. The whole variable domain, filled in from reference TRBV19 and TRBJ1-6, reads DGGITQSPKYLFRKEGQNVTLSCEQNLNHDAMYWYRQDPGQGLRLIYYSQIVNDFQKGDIAEGYSVSREKKESFPLTVTSAQKNPTAFYLCASSMTGITYNSPLHFGNGTRLTVT.

This clonotype was found a few times. V is TRBV7-9 and J is TRBJ2-5; 8 bases line up with TRBD1. V trimming: 5 bases; J trimming: 2 bases; junction bases outside the gene matches: 4. CDR3 size: 14 residues. Per germline, CDR1 SEHNR and CDR2 FQNEAQ (reference sequence). CDR3 loop: CASSPQGAQETQYF. Here the CDR3 DNA reads TGTGCCAGCAGCCCTCAGGGGGCACAAGAGACCCAGTACTTC. Full variable domain (rest looked up from reference TRBV7-9 and TRBJ2-5): DTGVSQNPRHKITKRGQNVTFRCDPISEHNRLYWYRQTLGQGPEFLTYFQNEAQLEKSRLLSDRFSAERPKGSFSTLEIQRTEQGDSAMYLCASSPQGAQETQYFGPGTRLLVL.

This clonotype was counted a few times. V gene TRBV20-1 combines with J gene TRBJ2-5; D unresolved. CDR3 length equals 15 residues. From germline, CDR1 is DFQATT and CDR2 SNEGSKA (reference sequence). V was clipped by 1 base and J by 3 bases, with 15 bases between them. The CDR3 reads CSARGAAAWEETQYF. CDR3 nucleotide sequence: TGCAGTGCTAGAGGGGCAGCTGCTTGGGAAGAGACCCAGTACTTC.

The rearrangement links TRBV6-2 or TRBV6-3 to TRBJ2-5; D is unclear. This CDR3 has 18 amino acids. Germline CDR1 MNHEY, CDR2 SVGEGT. Trimming left V 6 bases short and J 5 bases short, with 28 bases between. For the CDR3, the DNA is TGTGCCAGCAGCCGCAGAGATGTCCCGACACTACGGGCGGAGACCCAGTACTTC. It yields the protein CASSRRDVPTLRAETQYF.

This clonotype is medium-sized in the sample. The chain joins TRBV6-1 to TRBJ2-7, with D maybe TRBD1 (5 bases). V was trimmed by 5 bases and J by 2 bases, leaving 13 bases between them. Germline V gene sequence: CDR1 MNHNS, CDR2 SASEGT. The CDR3 has 14 amino acids. The CDR3 spells CASSTDSVAYEQYF. DNA of the CDR3: TGTGCCAGCAGTACAGACAGTGTAGCCTACGAGCAGTACTTC.

This chain uses TRBV28 with TRBJ1-2; maybe TRBD1 (6 bases). Trimming stripped 6 bases from V and 5 bases from J, with 19 bases between. This CDR3 region has 15 residues. Per the germline V gene, CDR1 is MDHEN and CDR2 is SYDVKM. The CDR3 sequence: CASSLIGGGRYGYTF. In DNA, the CDR3 is TGTGCCAGCAGCCTTATAGGGGGGGGGAGGTATGGCTACACCTTC.

This clonotype was found a few times. The chain employs TRBV12-3 or TRBV12-4 and TRBJ1-2; no firm D call. V dropped 5 bases and J dropped 5 bases, with 12 bases sitting between them. There are 13 residues in the CDR3. CDR3 sequence: CASSTRRGYGYTF. As DNA, the CDR3 is TGTGCCAGCAGTACCCGGCGGGGATATGGCTACACCTTC.

The chain uses TRBV24-1 and TRBJ2-1; D is unclear. CDR3 length: 11 residues. V was clipped by 9 bases and J by 4 bases, with 6 bases between them. The germline V gene has CDR1 KGHDR and CDR2 SFDVKD. DNA for the CDR3: TGTGCCACCGGTATATACAATGAGCAGTTCTTC. The encoded protein is CATGIYNEQFF.

This clonotype showed up just a few times. The V call is TRBV5-1, the J call TRBJ1-2, with a tentative D call TRBD1 (5 bases). Trimming took 0 bases from V and 8 from J, leaving 17 bases between them. The germline V gene encodes CDR1 SGHRS and CDR2 YFSETQ. This CDR3 has 15 residues. The CDR3 loop is CASSLVQGAEGGYTF. The CDR3 bases are TGCGCCAGCAGCTTGGTCCAGGGTGCCGAAGGGGGCTACACCTTC.

This sequence joins TRBV27 and TRBJ1-3; D uncertain. This CDR3 spans 13 amino acids. Germline V gene data show CDR1 as MNHEY and CDR2 as SMNVEV (reference sequence). The germline V and J ends were trimmed by 8 bases and 0 bases, with 8 bases remaining between them. In DNA form, the CDR3 reads TGTGCCAGCCTTACCCGCTCTGGAAACACCATATATTTT. Its translation is CASLTRSGNTIYF.

Only a few counts were recorded for this clonotype. The chain uses TRBV28 and TRBJ1-2; 9 bases fit TRBD1. This CDR3 is built from 15 residues. The ends lost 5 bases at V and 6 bases at J; junction bases unmatched: 10. Germline CDR1 reads MDHEN; CDR2 reads SYDVKM. The CDR3 sequence is CASSRITGGKDGYTF. As DNA, the CDR3 is TGTGCCAGCAGTCGTATTACAGGGGGCAAGGATGGCTACACCTTC.

This clonotype was counted only a few times. V and J are TRBV7-8 and TRBJ1-5; D unclear. CDR3 size: 16 residues. CDR1 is SGHVS and CDR2 is FQNEAQ in the germline V gene. Trimming pared 1 base from V and 4 bases from J, leaving 14 bases between. The DNA of the CDR3 is TGTGCCAGCAGCTTAGTCGCCACAGCCAGTAATCAGCCCCAGCATTTT. It codes for CASSLVATASNQPQHF.

The chain's CDR3 is CASSYIGTTDTQYF. DNA of the CDR3: TGTGCCAGCAGTTACATAGGCACCACAGATACGCAGTATTTT. The rearrangement joins TRBV6-2 or TRBV6-3 to TRBJ2-3; D is uncertain. Germline CDR1 and CDR2: MNHEY and SVGEGT. This CDR3 is 14 amino acids long. The germline V and J ends were trimmed by 2 bases and 2 bases, with 8 bases remaining between them.

This clonotype was seen more than once but under ten times. The CDR3 spells CSARDQTAGNTEAFF. Written as DNA, the CDR3 is TGCAGTGCTAGAGATCAAACCGCGGGGAACACTGAAGCTTTCTTT. J is TRBJ1-1 and V is TRBV20-1; D is unclear. Trimming left V 0 bases short and J 1 base short, with 12 bases between. Germline values: CDR1 DFQATT, CDR2 SNEGSKA (reference sequence). The CDR3 contains 15 residues.